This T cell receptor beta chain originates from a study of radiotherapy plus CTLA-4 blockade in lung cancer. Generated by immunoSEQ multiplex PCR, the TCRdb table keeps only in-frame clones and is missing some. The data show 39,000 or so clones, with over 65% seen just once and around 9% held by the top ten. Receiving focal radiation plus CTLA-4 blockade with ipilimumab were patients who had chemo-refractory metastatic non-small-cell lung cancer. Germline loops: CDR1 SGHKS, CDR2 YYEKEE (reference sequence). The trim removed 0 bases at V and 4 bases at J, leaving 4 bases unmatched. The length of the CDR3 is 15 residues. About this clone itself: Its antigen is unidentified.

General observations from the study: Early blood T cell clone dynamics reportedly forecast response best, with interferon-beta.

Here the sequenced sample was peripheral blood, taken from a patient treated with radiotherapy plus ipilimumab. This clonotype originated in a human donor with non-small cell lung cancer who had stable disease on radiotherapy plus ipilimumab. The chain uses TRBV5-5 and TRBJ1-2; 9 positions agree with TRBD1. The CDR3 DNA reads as TGTGCCAGCAGCTTGGCCGGGACAGGGCTCTATGGCTACACCTTC. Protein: CASSLAGTGLYGYTF. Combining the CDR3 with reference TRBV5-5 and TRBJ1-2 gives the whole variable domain DAGVTQSPTHLIKTRGQQVTLRCSPISGHKSVSWYQQVLGQGPQFIFQYYEKEERGRGNFPDRFSARQFPNYSSELNVNALLLGDSALYLCASSLAGTGLYGYTFGSGTRLTVV.